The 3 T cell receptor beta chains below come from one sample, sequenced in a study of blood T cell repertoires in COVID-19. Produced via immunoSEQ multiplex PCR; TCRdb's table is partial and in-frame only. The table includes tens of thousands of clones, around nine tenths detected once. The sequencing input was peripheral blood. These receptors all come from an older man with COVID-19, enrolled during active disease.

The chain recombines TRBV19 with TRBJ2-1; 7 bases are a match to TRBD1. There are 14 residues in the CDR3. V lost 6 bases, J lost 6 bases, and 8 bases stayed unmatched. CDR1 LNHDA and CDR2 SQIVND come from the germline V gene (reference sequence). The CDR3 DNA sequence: TGTGCCAGTAGATTCCGGGACAGTTTCAATGAGCAGTTCTTC. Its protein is CASRFRDSFNEQFF.

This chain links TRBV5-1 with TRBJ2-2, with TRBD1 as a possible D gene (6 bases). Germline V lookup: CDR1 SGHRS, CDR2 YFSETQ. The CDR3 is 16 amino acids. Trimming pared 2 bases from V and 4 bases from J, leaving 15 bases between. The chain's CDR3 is CASSFLGGFGTGELFF. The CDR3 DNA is TGCGCCAGCAGCTTCCTAGGGGGTTTCGGCACCGGGGAGCTGTTTTTT.

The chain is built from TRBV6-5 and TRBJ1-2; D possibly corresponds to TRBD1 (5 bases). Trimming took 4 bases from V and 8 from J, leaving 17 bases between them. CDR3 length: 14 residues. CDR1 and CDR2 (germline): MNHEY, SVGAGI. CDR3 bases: TGTGCCAGCAGTTCCGGGCAGGGAATCTTAGGCTACACCTTC. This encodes CASSSGQGILGYTF.